This T cell receptor beta chain was identified during a study of regulatory T cells in long-lasting Graves disease. This clonotype was detected many times. Time point given: newly diagnosed GD, antithyroid drugs for less than 3 months. There was RNA extracted from PBMCs, and the TCR library was made from it. In Xi'an, China, an endocrinology department was the source of patients. The EDTA tubes were filled with 8.5 to 9.5 milliliters of drawn peripheral blood. Assembly of TCR beta libraries relied on iRepertoire HTBI primers together with Arm-PCR of CDR3 regions. One entry per CDR3 protein results from TCRdb running MiXCR on the multiplex PCR reads. The sample includes roughly 420,000 distinct CDR3 sequences, around a sixth of them seen just once. The sequence came from a female donor with Graves disease. Material: peripheral blood mononuclear cells (PBMCs), obtained at new diagnosis, from a patient treated with antithyroid drugs.

The CDR3 protein is CASSADTEETQYF. The CDR3 nucleotides are TGCGCCAGCAGTGCGGACACAGAAGAGACCCAGTACTTC. The rearrangement links TRBV10-1 to TRBJ2-5; maybe TRBD1 (5 bases). Germline loops: CDR1 WNHNN, CDR2 SYGVQD (reference sequence). Between the trimmed V and J ends, which lost 4 bases and 3 bases, there was a span of 9 bases. This CDR3 spans 13 amino acids.